A selection of T cell receptor beta chains follows, all from one sample in a study of cytomegalovirus exposure and HLA in healthy donors. TCRdb keeps only in-frame clones here, not all; method: immunoSEQ multiplex PCR. This table has 100,000 to 150,000 clones, roughly 70% appearing once. Sequencing was performed on PBMCs. The receptors were sampled from a man between 25 and 39 years old in good health and CMV-seronegative. CDR3s include the opening cysteine and the closing phenylalanine or tryptophan. Each record gives: J gene, clone size, V gene, D gene, CDR3 protein, CDR3 DNA. D genes are given only for firm matches. Clone size is shown for a subset of rows, as once, few, many or a class of expanded clone.

>TRBJ1-1|.|TRBV10-2|.
CASQTTDPNTEAFF
TGCGCCAGCCAGACGACAGACCCGAACACTGAAGCTTTCTTT
>TRBJ1-1|.|TRBV28|.
CASTPGVGAGNTEAFF
TGTGCCAGCACTCCTGGGGTGGGGGCGGGGAACACTGAAGCTTTCTTT
>TRBJ2-1|.|TRBV2|.
CASIPGVYGNEQFF
TGTGCCAGCATCCCAGGGGTATATGGCAATGAGCAGTTCTTC
>TRBJ2-5|once|TRBV11-2|.
CASSLGRFRETQYF
TGTGCCAGCAGCTTAGGTCGGTTTAGAGAGACCCAGTACTTC
>TRBJ2-2|.|TRBV10-3|.
CAISDGVNTGELFF
TGTGCCATCAGTGACGGAGTGAACACCGGGGAGCTGTTTTTT
>TRBJ1-3|.|TRBV7-8|TRBD1
CASGQGPATIYF
TGTGCCAGCGGACAGGGTCCGGCCACCATATATTTT
>TRBJ1-1|.|TRBV5-4|TRBD1
CASSLRFGTELNTEAFF
TGTGCCAGCAGCTTAAGGTTCGGGACAGAACTGAACACTGAAGCTTTCTTT
>TRBJ2-2|.|TRBV2|.
CASSEDRENTGELFF
TGTGCCAGCAGTGAAGACCGCGAGAACACCGGGGAGCTGTTTTTT
>TRBJ1-2|.|TRBV30|TRBD1
CAWRVPRTGDFGGYTF
TGTGCCTGGAGGGTGCCGCGGACAGGGGATTTTGGTGGCTACACCTTC
>TRBJ2-1|.|TRBV4-1|.
CASSLGLPEIEQFF
TGCGCCAGCAGCCTCGGACTACCTGAGATCGAGCAGTTCTTC
>TRBJ1-5|.|TRBV28|.
CASSSIFRPRGRNQPQHF
TGTGCCAGCAGTTCTATTTTTCGGCCGCGGGGGCGCAATCAGCCCCAGCATTTT
>TRBJ2-5|.|TRBV7-2|TRBD2
CASSTTSGGAGETQYF
TGTGCCAGCAGCACTACTAGCGGGGGGGCTGGGGAGACCCAGTACTTC
>TRBJ2-2|.|TRBV2|TRBD1
CASSVPRTGSGTGELFF
TGTGCCAGCAGTGTGCCCCGGACAGGTTCGGGCACCGGGGAGCTGTTTTTT
>TRBJ2-5|.|TRBV5-4|.
CASSPGGLDQETQYF
TGTGCCAGCTCACCGGGGGGCCTGGACCAAGAGACCCAGTACTTC
>TRBJ1-5|.|TRBV7-2|TRBD1
CASSLRTGVGQPQHF
TGTGCCAGCAGCTTAAGGACAGGGGTTGGTCAGCCCCAGCATTTT
>TRBJ2-7|.|TRBV5-6|.
CASSAYSGSYEQYF
TGTGCCAGCAGCGCCTACAGTGGTTCCTACGAGCAGTACTTC
>TRBJ1-1|.|TRBV27|.
CASSLSRQVTEAFF
TGTGCCAGCAGTTTATCCAGACAGGTCACTGAAGCTTTCTTT
>TRBJ2-7|.|TRBV2|.
CASSEDVSYEQYF
TGTGCCAGCAGTGAAGATGTTAGTTACGAGCAGTACTTC
>TRBJ2-7|once|TRBV15|.
CATSKSLTYEQYF
TGTGCCACCTCGAAGAGCCTCACCTACGAGCAGTACTTC
>TRBJ2-2|.|TRBV4-2|.
CASSLHSGELFF
TGTGCCAGCAGCCTCCACTCCGGGGAGCTGTTTTTT
>TRBJ1-1|.|TRBV7-8|.
CASSLGPPYNTEAFF
TGTGCCAGCAGCTTAGGCCCACCCTATAACACTGAAGCTTTCTTT
>TRBJ1-6|.|TRBV11-2|TRBD1
CASSQGQLHSYNSPLHF
TGTGCCAGCAGCCAGGGACAGCTACACTCCTATAATTCACCCCTCCACTTT
>TRBJ1-2|.|TRBV5-5|TRBD1
CASRAGTGVFGGYTF
TGTGCCAGCAGGGCCGGGACAGGGGTTTTTGGCGGCTACACCTTC